Each of the 22 T cell receptor beta chains below was sequenced from the same sample in a study of cytomegalovirus exposure and HLA in healthy donors. Primers for the PCR totalled 60 Vbeta and 13 Jbeta. Sequenced by immunoSEQ multiplex PCR; TCRdb stores in-frame clones only, minus some. The profile covers 200,000 or so clones, with approximately 87% appearing a single time and over 1% taken by the ten largest. The sequenced material came from PBMCs. The receptors were sampled from a human donor in good health.

The genes are TRBV20-1 and TRBJ2-1; D gene ambiguous. This CDR3 has 11 amino acids. V lost 3 bases to trimming and J lost 10 bases, with 10 bases between them. CDR1 is DFQATT and CDR2 is SNEGSKA in the germline V gene (reference sequence). CDR3 loop: CSARGNREQFF. The DNA of the CDR3 is TGCAGTGCTAGGGGCAATCGCGAGCAGTTCTTC.

V gene TRBV4-2 combines with J gene TRBJ1-2; 7 bases agree with TRBD1. V lost 4 bases to trimming and J lost 8 bases; unmatched junction nucleotides: 19. CDR1 LGHNA and CDR2 YNFKEQ come from the germline V gene. The CDR3 is 17 amino acids. The CDR3 reads CASSLKPRQGPMRGYTF. The DNA for the CDR3 is TGTGCCAGCAGCCTCAAACCCCGACAGGGACCGATGAGGGGCTACACCTTC.

The chain links TRBV30 to TRBJ2-3, with TRBD2 identical over 12 bases. Germline CDR1 GTSNPN, CDR2 SVGIG (reference sequence). Trimming cost V 6 bases and J 4 bases; bases outside gene matches: 5. CDR3 length equals 14 residues. Written as DNA, the CDR3 is TGTGCCTGCGCTCTAGCGGGAGGGTCAGATACGCAGTATTTT. It is translated as CACALAGGSDTQYF.

The rearrangement joins TRBV14 to TRBJ2-7, with D unresolved. Germline CDR1 reads SGHDN; CDR2 reads FVKESK. V lost 2 bases and J lost 6, with 11 bases in between. The CDR3 covers 13 residues. DNA for the CDR3: TGTGCCAGCAGCCAACTAAGGTCGGGCGAGCAGTACTTC. This encodes CASSQLRSGEQYF.

The gene calls are TRBV2 and TRBJ2-7, with D tentatively TRBD1 (5 bases). The V end lost 6 bases, the J end lost 0 bases, and 6 bases lay between the germline ends. The CDR3 loop spans 12 amino acids. The germline CDR1 and CDR2 sequences are SNHLY and FYNNEI. The DNA for the CDR3 is TGTGCCAGCAGAGGGGTCTCCTACGAGCAGTACTTC. Translation gives CASRGVSYEQYF.

The gene calls are TRBV10-3 and TRBJ2-3, with 11 positions matching TRBD2. The junction had 5 bases not matched to a gene; V was cut back by 1 base and J by 2 bases. This CDR3 contains 17 residues. The germline CDR1 and CDR2 sequences are ENHRY and SYGVKD. CDR3 protein: CAISEYASGRFTDTQYF. CDR3 sequence (DNA): TGTGCCATCAGTGAGTACGCTAGCGGGAGGTTCACAGATACGCAGTATTTT.

There are a few counts of this clone. The V and J genes are TRBV30 and TRBJ1-1, with no clear D. Trimming took off 0 bases at V and 6 bases at J, with 5 bases between the two ends. The CDR3 consists of 11 residues. Germline V gene lookup returns CDR1 GTSNPN and CDR2 SVGIG (reference sequence). The CDR3 coding sequence is TGTGCCTGGAGTGTGGGAGCTGAAGCTTTCTTT. Translation gives CAWSVGAEAFF. Together with reference TRBV30 and TRBJ1-1, the CDR3 gives the full variable domain: SQTIHQWPATLVQPVGSPLSLECTVEGTSNPNLYWYRQAAGRGLQLLFYSVGIGQISSEVPQNLSASRPQDRQFILSSKKLLLSDSGFYLCAWSVGAEAFFGQGTRLTVV.

J is TRBJ2-3 and V is TRBV7-2; TRBD2 matches at 7 bases. The CDR3 contains 16 residues. Germline lookup yields CDR1 SGHTA and CDR2 FQGNSA. V shed 5 bases and J 2 bases; nucleotides not matched to a gene: 10. CDR3 in DNA: TGTGCCAGCAGCCTCCTACTGGGACTACCCACAGATACGCAGTATTTT. Protein sequence: CASSLLLGLPTDTQYF.

The V call is TRBV19, the J call TRBJ2-7; 9 bases fit TRBD2. Trimming at V came to 3 bases and at J to 3 bases, leaving 6 bases not matched to a gene. Germline-derived CDR1 and CDR2 are LNHDA and SQIVND (reference sequence). This CDR3 spans 15 amino acids. Written as DNA, the CDR3 is TGTGCCAGTAGTATGTATGCTAGCGGGAACTACGAGCAGTACTTC. This codes for CASSMYASGNYEQYF.

This clone was counted once. This rearrangement joins TRBV29-1 to TRBJ1-1, with 8 bases lining up with TRBD1. The CDR3 contains 14 residues. CDR1 and CDR2 from the germline V gene are SQVTM and ANQGSEA. J lost 3 bases, V lost 7 bases, and 10 bases had no gene match. CDR3 nucleotides: TGCAGCGCCCAGACAGGGGTTGGTGACACTGAAGCTTTCTTT. It encodes CSAQTGVGDTEAFF.

The V gene is TRBV5-6, the J gene TRBJ1-3; D remains unclear. Germline V CDR1 and CDR2: SGHDT, YYEEEE. The CDR3 totals 13 residues. Deletions cut 0 bases from V and 3 bases from J, with 4 bases between. CDR3 bases: TGTGCCAGCAGCTTGGACGGTGGAAACACCATATATTTT. Residues: CASSLDGGNTIYF.

The rearrangement links TRBV7-6 to TRBJ2-1, with 8 bases aligning to TRBD2. The CDR3 has 16 amino acids. Trimming took 2 bases from V and 7 from J; bases not matched to a gene: 10. Germline values: CDR1 SGHVS, CDR2 FNYEAQ. The CDR3 loop reads CASSLSHGRGLNEQFF. CDR3 in DNA: TGTGCCAGCAGCTTATCCCACGGGAGGGGGTTGAATGAGCAGTTCTTC.

This chain joins TRBV11-2 and TRBJ2-3, with TRBD2 matching over 10 bases. With 2 bases clipped from V and 3 bases from J, the junction kept 5 bases outside the gene matches. The CDR3 has 16 amino acids. CDR1 and CDR2 (germline): SGHAT, FQNNGV. For the CDR3, the DNA is TGTGCCAGCAGCTTAATGAGCGGGAGGGCAACAGATACGCAGTATTTT. Its protein product is CASSLMSGRATDTQYF.

The chain employs TRBV29-1 and TRBJ2-5; the D gene is possibly TRBD2 (7 bases). CDR1 is SQVTM, CDR2 ANQGSEA, per germline. CDR3 length equals 17 residues. Trimming shortened V by 5 bases and J by 2 bases, and 24 bases separated the two germline ends. The CDR3 loop is CSVRTGNRLAPQETQYF. CDR3 in DNA: TGCAGCGTTCGAACAGGGAATCGACTAGCTCCGCAAGAGACCCAGTACTTC.

This clone has only one observation. The V call is TRBV6-1, the J call TRBJ2-3; TRBD2 agrees at 10 bases. The CDR3 is made up of 16 amino acids. Germline assignment: CDR1 MNHNS and CDR2 SASEGT. The ends lost 4 bases at V and 6 bases at J; junction bases unmatched: 10. The CDR3 sequence: CASSVTILAGADTQYF. The CDR3 coding sequence is TGTGCCAGCAGTGTCACAATTCTAGCGGGAGCGGATACGCAGTATTTT.

The CDR3 spells CASSPRLGLGDTGELFF. In DNA form, the CDR3 reads TGTGCCAGCTCTCCTAGGCTCGGCCTCGGAGACACCGGGGAGCTGTTTTTT. This chain links TRBV18 with TRBJ2-2; the D is unclear. The ends were cut back, 6 bases at V and 3 bases at J, with 20 bases in the middle. The CDR3 is 17 residues long. Germline V gene data show CDR1 as KGHSH and CDR2 as LQKENI.

The V call is TRBV7-9, the J call TRBJ1-3; D not resolved. This CDR3 is built from 13 residues. Trimming took off 8 bases at V and 0 bases at J, with 8 bases between the two ends. Per germline, CDR1 SEHNR and CDR2 FQNEAQ (reference sequence). CDR3 coding DNA: TGTGCCAGCCCCAGTGGCTCTGGAAACACCATATATTTT. Translating it yields CASPSGSGNTIYF.

The V and J genes are TRBV28 and TRBJ2-7; perhaps TRBD2 as D (6 bases). V lost 4 bases and J 10 bases, leaving 14 bases between the germline ends. The CDR3 totals 12 residues. Germline lookup yields CDR1 MDHEN and CDR2 SYDVKM. CDR3 bases: TGTGCCAGCAGTTCGCCCGGAGGGTCCCAGTACTTC. Translation: CASSSPGGSQYF. Supplemented by reference TRBV28 and TRBJ2-7, the full variable domain reads DVKVTQSSRYLVKRTGEKVFLECVQDMDHENMFWYRQDPGLGLRLIYFSYDVKMKEKGDIPEGYSVSREKKERFSLILESASTNQTSMYLCASSSPGGSQYFGPGTRLTVT.

The rearrangement uses TRBV28 and TRBJ2-1; 7 nucleotides match TRBD2. CDR1 and CDR2 (germline): MDHEN, SYDVKM. This CDR3 region has 14 residues. Trimming cost V 11 bases and J 0 bases; bases outside gene matches: 7. CDR3 region: CAVAGEHSYNEQFF. In DNA, the CDR3 is TGTGCCGTCGCGGGGGAACACTCCTACAATGAGCAGTTCTTC. The full variable domain, completed using reference TRBV28 and TRBJ2-1, is DVKVTQSSRYLVKRTGEKVFLECVQDMDHENMFWYRQDPGLGLRLIYFSYDVKMKEKGDIPEGYSVSREKKERFSLILESASTNQTSMYLCAVAGEHSYNEQFFGPGTRLTVL.

The rearrangement uses TRBV7-2 and TRBJ1-1; TRBD1 matches at 9 bases. This CDR3 contains 14 residues. The germline CDR1 and CDR2 sequences are SGHTA and FQGNSA. V gave up 5 bases and J gave up 3 bases; unmatched junction bases: 4. The CDR3 sequence: CASSLQGADTEAFF. As DNA, the CDR3 is TGTGCCAGCAGCCTACAGGGGGCCGACACTGAAGCTTTCTTT.

The chain is built from TRBV7-6 and TRBJ2-5, with D unclear. Germline values: CDR1 SGHVS, CDR2 FNYEAQ. With 2 bases removed from V and 3 bases from J, the gap between germline ends came to 10 bases. The CDR3 contains 14 residues. This CDR3 reads CASSLIPGKETQYF. The CDR3 nucleotides are TGTGCCAGCAGCTTAATACCAGGAAAAGAGACCCAGTACTTC.

This chain joins TRBV4-2 and TRBJ2-5; D possibly corresponds to TRBD2 (7 bases). The germline V gene has CDR1 LGHNA and CDR2 YNFKEQ. V lost 0 bases, J lost 10 bases, and 15 bases lay in between. This CDR3 is built from 14 residues. The CDR3 loop reads CASSQDPEGGGQYF. CDR3 in DNA: TGTGCCAGCAGCCAAGATCCCGAGGGAGGGGGCCAGTACTTC.